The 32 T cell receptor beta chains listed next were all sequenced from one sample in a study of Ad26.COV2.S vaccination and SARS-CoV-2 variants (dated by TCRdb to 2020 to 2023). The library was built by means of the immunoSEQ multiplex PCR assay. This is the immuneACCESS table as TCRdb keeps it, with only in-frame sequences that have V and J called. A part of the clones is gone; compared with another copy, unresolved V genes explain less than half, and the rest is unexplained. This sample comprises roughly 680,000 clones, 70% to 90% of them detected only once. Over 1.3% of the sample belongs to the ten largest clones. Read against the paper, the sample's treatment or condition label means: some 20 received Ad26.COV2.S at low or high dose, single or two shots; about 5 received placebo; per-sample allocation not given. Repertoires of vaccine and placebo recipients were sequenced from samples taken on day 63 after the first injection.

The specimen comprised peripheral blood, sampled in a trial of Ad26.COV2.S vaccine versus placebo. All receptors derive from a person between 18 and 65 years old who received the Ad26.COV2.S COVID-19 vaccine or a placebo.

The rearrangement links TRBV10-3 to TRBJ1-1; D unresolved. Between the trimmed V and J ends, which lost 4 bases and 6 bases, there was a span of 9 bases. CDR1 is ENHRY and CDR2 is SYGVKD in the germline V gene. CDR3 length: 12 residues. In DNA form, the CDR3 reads TGTGCCATCAGTGCAGGTCCGGCTGAAGCTTTCTTT. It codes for CAISAGPAEAFF.

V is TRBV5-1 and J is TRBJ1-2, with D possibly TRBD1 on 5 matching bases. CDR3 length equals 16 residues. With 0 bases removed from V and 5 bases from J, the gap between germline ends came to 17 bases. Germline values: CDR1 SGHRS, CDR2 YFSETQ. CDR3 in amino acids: CASSLDSAGERYGYTF. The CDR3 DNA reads TGCGCCAGCAGCTTGGACTCTGCGGGGGAAAGATATGGCTACACCTTC. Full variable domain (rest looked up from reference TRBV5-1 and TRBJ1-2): KAGVTQTPRYLIKTRGQQVTLSCSPISGHRSVSWYQQTPGQGLQFLFEYFSETQRNKGNFPGRFSGRQFSNSRSEMNVSTLELGDSALYLCASSLDSAGERYGYTFGSGTRLTVV.

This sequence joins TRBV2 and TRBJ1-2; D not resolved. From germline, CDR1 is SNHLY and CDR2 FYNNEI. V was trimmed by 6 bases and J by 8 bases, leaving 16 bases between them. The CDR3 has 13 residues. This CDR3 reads CASSAWEGYGYTF. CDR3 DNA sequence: TGTGCCAGCAGCGCCTGGGAAGGGTACGGCTACACCTTC. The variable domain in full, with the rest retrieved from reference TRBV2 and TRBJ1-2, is EPEVTQTPSHQVTQMGQEVILRCVPISNHLYFYWYRQILGQKVEFLVSFYNNEISEKSEIFDDQFSVERPDGSNFTLKIRSTKLEDSAMYFCASSAWEGYGYTFGSGTRLTVV.

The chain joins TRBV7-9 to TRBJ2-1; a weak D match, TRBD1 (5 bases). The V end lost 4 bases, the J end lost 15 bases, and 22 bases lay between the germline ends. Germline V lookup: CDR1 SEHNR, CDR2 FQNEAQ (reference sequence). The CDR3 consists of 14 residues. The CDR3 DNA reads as TGTGCCAGCAGCTATACTTATGGGGCGGAAGTATGGTTCTTC. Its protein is CASSYTYGAEVWFF.

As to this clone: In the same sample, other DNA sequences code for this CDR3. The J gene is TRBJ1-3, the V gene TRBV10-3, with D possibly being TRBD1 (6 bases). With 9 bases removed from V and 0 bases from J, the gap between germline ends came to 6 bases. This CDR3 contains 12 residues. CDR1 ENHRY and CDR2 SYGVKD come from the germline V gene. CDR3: CAIQGSGNTIYF. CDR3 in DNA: TGTGCCATACAGGGCTCTGGAAACACCATATATTTT.

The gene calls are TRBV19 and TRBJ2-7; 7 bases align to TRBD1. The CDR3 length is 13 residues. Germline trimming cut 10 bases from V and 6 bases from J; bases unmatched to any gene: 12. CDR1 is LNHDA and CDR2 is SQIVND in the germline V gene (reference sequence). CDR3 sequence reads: CATKGTGVGEQYF. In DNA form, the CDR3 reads TGTGCCACGAAAGGAACAGGGGTAGGCGAGCAGTACTTC.

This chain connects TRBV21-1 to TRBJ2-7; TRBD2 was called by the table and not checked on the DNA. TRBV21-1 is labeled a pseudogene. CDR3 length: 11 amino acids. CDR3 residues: CASSKVREQYF. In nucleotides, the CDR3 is TGTGCCAGCAGCAAAGTGCGTGAGCAGTACTTC.

DNA of the CDR3: TGCGCCAGCAGCCAAGATTACCAGGGGGCAGCTGGGGCCAACGTCCTGACTTTC. Amino acids: CASSQDYQGAAGANVLTF. The chain employs TRBV4-3 and TRBJ2-6; 8 nucleotides align to TRBD1. Unmatched junction bases numbered 6, after V lost 0 bases and J lost 2 bases. Germline V gene data show CDR1 as LGHNA and CDR2 as YSLEER. The CDR3 sequence is 18 residues long.

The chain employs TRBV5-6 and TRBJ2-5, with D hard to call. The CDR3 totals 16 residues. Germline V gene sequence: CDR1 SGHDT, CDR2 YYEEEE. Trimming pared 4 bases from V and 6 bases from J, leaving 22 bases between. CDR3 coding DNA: TGTGCCAGCAGCCAAATGACCGAAACTACCCCCAAGACCCAGTACTTC. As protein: CASSQMTETTPKTQYF.

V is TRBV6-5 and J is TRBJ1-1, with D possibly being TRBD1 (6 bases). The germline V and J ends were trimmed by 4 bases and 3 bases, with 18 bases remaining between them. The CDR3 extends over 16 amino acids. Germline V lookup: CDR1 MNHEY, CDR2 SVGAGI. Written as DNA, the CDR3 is TGTGCCAGCAGTTCATGGACACGAAGGGGGGACACTGAAGCTTTCTTT. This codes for CASSSWTRRGDTEAFF.

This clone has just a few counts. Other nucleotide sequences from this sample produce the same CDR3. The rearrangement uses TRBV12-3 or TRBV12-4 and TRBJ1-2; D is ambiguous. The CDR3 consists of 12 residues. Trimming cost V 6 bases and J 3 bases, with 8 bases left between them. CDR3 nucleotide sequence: TGTGCCAGCAGCTGGACGGACTATGGCTACACCTTC. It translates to CASSWTDYGYTF.

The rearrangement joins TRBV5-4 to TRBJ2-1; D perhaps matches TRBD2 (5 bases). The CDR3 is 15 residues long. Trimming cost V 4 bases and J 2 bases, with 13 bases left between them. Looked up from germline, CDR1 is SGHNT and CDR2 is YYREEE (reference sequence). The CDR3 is CASSPDSHAYNEQFF. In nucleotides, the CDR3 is TGTGCCAGCAGCCCGGACTCCCACGCCTACAATGAGCAGTTCTTC.

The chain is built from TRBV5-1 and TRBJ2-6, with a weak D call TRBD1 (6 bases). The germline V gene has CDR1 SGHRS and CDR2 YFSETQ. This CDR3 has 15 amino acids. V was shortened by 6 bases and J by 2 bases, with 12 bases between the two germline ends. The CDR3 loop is CASTLGGAGANVLTF. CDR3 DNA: TGCGCCAGCACCCTAGGGGGAGCTGGGGCCAACGTCCTGACTTTC.

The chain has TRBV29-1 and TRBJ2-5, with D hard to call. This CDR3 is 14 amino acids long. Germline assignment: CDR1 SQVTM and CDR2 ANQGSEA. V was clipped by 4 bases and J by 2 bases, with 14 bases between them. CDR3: CSVVGRSWQETQYF. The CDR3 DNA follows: TGCAGCGTTGTCGGCAGGTCATGGCAAGAGACCCAGTACTTC.

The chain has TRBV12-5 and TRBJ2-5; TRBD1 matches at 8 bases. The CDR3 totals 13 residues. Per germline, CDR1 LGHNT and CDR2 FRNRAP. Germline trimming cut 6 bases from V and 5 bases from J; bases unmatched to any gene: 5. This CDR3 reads CASGTDREETQYF. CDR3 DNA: TGTGCTAGTGGAACGGACAGGGAGGAGACCCAGTACTTC.

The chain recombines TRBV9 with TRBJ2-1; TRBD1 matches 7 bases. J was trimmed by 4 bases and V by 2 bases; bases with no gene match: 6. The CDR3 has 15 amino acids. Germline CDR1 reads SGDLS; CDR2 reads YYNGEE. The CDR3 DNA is TGTGCCAGCAGCGTGCGACAGGGAACTTACAATGAGCAGTTCTTC. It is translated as CASSVRQGTYNEQFF.

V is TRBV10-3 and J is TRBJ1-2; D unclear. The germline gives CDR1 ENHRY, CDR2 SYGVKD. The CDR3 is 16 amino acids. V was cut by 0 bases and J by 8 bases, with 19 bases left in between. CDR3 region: CAISESVDLLPRGYTF. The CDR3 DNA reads TGTGCCATCAGTGAGTCGGTGGACCTCTTACCCCGGGGCTACACCTTC.

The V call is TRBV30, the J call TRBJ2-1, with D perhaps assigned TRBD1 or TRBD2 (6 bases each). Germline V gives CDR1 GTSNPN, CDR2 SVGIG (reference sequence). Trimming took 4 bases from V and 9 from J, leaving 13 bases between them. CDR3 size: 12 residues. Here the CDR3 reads CAWKEGGAEQFF. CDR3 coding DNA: TGTGCCTGGAAGGAGGGGGGCGCTGAGCAGTTCTTC.

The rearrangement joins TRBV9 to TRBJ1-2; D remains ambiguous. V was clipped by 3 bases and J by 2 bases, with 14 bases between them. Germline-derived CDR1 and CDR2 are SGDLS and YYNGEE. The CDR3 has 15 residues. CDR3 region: CASSALTGRNYGYTF. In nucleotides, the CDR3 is TGTGCCAGCAGCGCCCTAACCGGGAGGAACTATGGCTACACCTTC.

CDR3 loop: CASSSGNFYGYTF. DNA for the CDR3: TGTGCCAGCAGCTCAGGGAACTTCTATGGCTACACCTTC. The chain combines TRBV7-2 with TRBJ1-2, with D maybe TRBD1 (5 bases). CDR3 length: 13 residues. Trimming took off 4 bases at V and 4 bases at J, with 10 bases between the two ends. Germline lookup yields CDR1 SGHTA and CDR2 FQGNSA.

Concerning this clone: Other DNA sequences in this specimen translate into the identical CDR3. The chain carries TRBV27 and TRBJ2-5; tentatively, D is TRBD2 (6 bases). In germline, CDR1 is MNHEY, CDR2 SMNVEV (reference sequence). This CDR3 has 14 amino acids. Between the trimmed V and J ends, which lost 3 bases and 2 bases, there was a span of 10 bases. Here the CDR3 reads CASSLRGYQETQYF. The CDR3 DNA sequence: TGTGCCAGCAGTTTGCGGGGTTATCAAGAGACCCAGTACTTC.

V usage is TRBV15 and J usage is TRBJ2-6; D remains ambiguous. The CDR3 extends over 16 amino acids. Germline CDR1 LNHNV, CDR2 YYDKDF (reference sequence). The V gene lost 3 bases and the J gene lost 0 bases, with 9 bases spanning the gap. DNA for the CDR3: TGTGCCACCAGCAGCGGAACATCCTCTGGGGCCAACGTCCTGACTTTC. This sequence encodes CATSSGTSSGANVLTF.

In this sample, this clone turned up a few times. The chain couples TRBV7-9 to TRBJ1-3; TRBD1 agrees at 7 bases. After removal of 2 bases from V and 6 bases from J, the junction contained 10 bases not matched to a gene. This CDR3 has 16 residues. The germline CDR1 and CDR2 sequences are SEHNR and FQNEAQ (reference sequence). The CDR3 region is CASSLSPDRVANTIYF. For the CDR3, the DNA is TGTGCCAGCAGCTTATCCCCCGACAGGGTAGCAAACACCATATATTTT. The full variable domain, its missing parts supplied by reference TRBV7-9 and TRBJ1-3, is DTGVSQNPRHKITKRGQNVTFRCDPISEHNRLYWYRQTLGQGPEFLTYFQNEAQLEKSRLLSDRFSAERPKGSFSTLEIQRTEQGDSAMYLCASSLSPDRVANTIYFGEGSWLTVV.

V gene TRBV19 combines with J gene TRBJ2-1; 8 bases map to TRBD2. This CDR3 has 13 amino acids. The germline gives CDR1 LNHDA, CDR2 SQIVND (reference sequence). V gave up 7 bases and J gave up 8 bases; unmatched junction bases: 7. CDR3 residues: CASNWREDHEQFF. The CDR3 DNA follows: TGTGCCAGTAATTGGCGGGAGGACCATGAGCAGTTCTTC.

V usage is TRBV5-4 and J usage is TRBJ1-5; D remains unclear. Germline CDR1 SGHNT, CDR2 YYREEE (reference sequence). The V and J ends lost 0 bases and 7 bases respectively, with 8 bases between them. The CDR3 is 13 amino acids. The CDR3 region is CASSLGLEQPQHF. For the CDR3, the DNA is TGTGCCAGCAGCTTGGGGTTAGAACAGCCCCAGCATTTT.

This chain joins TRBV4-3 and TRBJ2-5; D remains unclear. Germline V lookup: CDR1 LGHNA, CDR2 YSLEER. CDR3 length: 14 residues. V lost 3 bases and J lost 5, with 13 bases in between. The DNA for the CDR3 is TGCGCCAGCAGCCAGAACAACCAAGGCGAGACCCAGTACTTC. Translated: CASSQNNQGETQYF.

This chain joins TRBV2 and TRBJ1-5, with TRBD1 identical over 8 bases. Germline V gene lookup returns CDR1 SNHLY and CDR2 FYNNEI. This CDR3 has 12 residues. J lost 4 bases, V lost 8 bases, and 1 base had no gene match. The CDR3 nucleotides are TGTGCCAGCCAGGGGGCAAATCAGCCCCAGCATTTT. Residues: CASQGANQPQHF.

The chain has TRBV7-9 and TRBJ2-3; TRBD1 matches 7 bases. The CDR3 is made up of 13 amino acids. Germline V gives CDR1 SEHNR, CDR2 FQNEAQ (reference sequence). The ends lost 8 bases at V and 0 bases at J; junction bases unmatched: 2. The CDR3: CASGTASTDTQYF. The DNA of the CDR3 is TGTGCCAGCGGGACAGCTAGCACAGATACGCAGTATTTT.

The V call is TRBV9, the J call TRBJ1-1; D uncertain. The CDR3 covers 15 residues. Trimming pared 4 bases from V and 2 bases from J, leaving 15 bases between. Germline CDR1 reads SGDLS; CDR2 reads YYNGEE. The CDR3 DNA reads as TGTGCCAGCAGCCCAGGAGGAGGTCCAAACACTGAAGCTTTCTTT. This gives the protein CASSPGGGPNTEAFF.

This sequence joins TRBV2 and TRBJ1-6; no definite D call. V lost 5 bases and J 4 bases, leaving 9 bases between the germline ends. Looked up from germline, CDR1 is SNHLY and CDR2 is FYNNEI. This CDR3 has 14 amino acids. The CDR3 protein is CASSPGPYNSPLHF. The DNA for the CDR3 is TGTGCCAGCAGTCCCGGACCGTATAATTCACCCCTCCACTTT.

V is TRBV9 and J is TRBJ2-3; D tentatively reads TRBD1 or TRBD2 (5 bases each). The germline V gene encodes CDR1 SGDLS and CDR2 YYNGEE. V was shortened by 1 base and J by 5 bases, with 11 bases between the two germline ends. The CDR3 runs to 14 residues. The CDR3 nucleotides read TGTGCCAGCAGCGTATCGGGGCGGGTAGATACGCAGTATTTT. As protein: CASSVSGRVDTQYF.

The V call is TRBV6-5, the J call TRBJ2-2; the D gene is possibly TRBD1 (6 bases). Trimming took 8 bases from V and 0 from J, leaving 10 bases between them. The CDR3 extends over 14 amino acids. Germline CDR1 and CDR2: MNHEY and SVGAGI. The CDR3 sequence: CASHQGTNTGELFF. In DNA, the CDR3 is TGTGCCAGCCACCAGGGGACGAACACCGGGGAGCTGTTTTTT.